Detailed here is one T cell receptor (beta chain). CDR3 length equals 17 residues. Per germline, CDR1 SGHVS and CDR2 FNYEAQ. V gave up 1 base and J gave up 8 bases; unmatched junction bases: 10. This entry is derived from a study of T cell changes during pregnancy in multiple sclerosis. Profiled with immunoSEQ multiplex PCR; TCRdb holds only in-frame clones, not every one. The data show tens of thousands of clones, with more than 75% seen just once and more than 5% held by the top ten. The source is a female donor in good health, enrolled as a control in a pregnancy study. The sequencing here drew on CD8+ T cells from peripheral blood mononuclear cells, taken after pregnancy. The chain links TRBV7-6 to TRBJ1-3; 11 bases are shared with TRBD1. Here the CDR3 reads CASSLGTYGQGAYTIYF. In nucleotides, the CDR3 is TGTGCCAGCAGCTTAGGGACCTACGGACAGGGGGCCTACACCATATATTTT.